The following is a T cell receptor (beta chain) sequence with its context. This entry comes from a study of blood T cell repertoires in COVID-19. About the research overall: Samples taken during acute and convalescent COVID-19 were collected in the United States, Italy and Spain. PBMCs, B-cell-depleted T cells, or T cells were the source of the cDNA or gDNA that made up the material.

Trimming left V 4 bases short and J 3 bases short, with 15 bases between. Germline CDR1 reads SGHRS; CDR2 reads YFSETQ. CDR3 length: 15 amino acids. Original processing notes: Amplification of reference gene primers was used by the study to estimate nucleated cell counts. Generated by immunoSEQ multiplex PCR, the TCRdb table keeps only in-frame clones and is missing some. From that table come the V and J calls and clone size; the DNA was used to work out D and trimming. This sample has 50,000 to 55,000 clones, with roughly 89% found just once. This chain joins TRBV5-1 and TRBJ2-3; no firm D call. The TCR originated in a man aged 55 to 70 with active COVID-19. Sequenced material: peripheral blood. DNA of the CDR3: TGCGCCAGCAGCCCTATCGATCGTAGAACAGATACGCAGTATTTT. Encoded protein: CASSPIDRRTDTQYF.